A selection of T cell receptor beta chains follows, all from one sample in a study of blood T cell repertoires in COVID-19. Here immunoSEQ multiplex PCR was the method, and the copy in TCRdb shows in-frame clones only, minus some. Among about 190,000 clones listed, around four fifths were seen once. Material: peripheral blood. The source is a woman older than 75 with active or convalescent COVID-19. Both conserved end residues are part of each CDR3. D genes are given only for firm matches. A row's size may be missing; if present it is once, few, many or a size class.

clone_size | d_call | j_call | v_call | cdr3_aa | cdr3_nt
- | - | TRBJ2-5 | TRBV7-2 | CASSLVREETQYF | TGTGCCAGCAGCTTAGTGAGGGAAGAGACCCAGTACTTC
- | - | TRBJ2-5 | TRBV24-1 | CATSETTRQETQYF | TGTGCCACCAGTGAGACGACTAGGCAAGAGACCCAGTACTTC
- | - | TRBJ2-3 | TRBV21-1 | CASSKIVGQGWTDTQYF | TGTGCCAGCAGCAAGATTGTGGGACAGGGGTGGACAGATACGCAGTATTTT
- | - | TRBJ2-7 | TRBV11-2 | CASSFLGGEQYF | TGTGCCAGCAGCTTTCTCGGGGGCGAGCAGTACTTC
- | - | TRBJ1-3 | TRBV30 | CAWSRGLSGNTIYF | TGTGCCTGGAGTAGAGGCTTGTCTGGAAACACCATATATTTT
- | - | TRBJ1-5 | TRBV5-6 | CASSLGTGYQPQHF | TGTGCCAGCAGCTTGGGTACGGGATATCAGCCCCAGCATTTT
- | - | TRBJ1-2 | TRBV2 | CASSEQGPYNYGYTF | TGTGCCAGCAGTGAACAGGGGCCGTATAACTATGGCTACACCTTC
few | TRBD1 | TRBJ2-7 | TRBV7-3 | CASSLTSLGTGLDEQYF | TGTGCCAGCAGCTTAACGTCGCTTGGGACAGGGTTAGACGAGCAGTACTTC
- | - | TRBJ1-1 | TRBV13 | CASSLGGADTEAFF | TGTGCCAGCAGCTTAGGTGGGGCGGACACTGAAGCTTTCTTT
- | TRBD1 | TRBJ2-5 | TRBV5-1 | CASSPGQAQETQYF | TGCGCCAGCAGCCCCGGACAGGCCCAAGAGACCCAGTACTTC